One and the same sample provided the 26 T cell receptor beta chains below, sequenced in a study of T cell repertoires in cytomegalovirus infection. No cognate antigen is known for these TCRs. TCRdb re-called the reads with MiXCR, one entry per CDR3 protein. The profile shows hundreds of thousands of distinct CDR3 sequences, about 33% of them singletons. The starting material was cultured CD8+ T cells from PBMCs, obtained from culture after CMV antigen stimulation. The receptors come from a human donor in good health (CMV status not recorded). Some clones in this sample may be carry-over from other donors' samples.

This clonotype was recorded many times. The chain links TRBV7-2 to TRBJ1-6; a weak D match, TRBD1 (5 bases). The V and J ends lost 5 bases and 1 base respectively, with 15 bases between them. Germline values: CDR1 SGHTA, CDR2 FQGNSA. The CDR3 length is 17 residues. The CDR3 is CASSPTRVGSYNSPLHF. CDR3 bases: TGTGCCAGCAGCCCTACCAGGGTGGGATCCTATAATTCACCCCTCCACTTT.

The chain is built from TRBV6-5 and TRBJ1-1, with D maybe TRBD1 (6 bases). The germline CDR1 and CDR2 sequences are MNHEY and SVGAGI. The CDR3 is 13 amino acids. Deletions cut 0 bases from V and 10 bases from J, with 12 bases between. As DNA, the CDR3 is TGTGCCAGCAGTTACTCGGGGGGCTGGGGAGCTTTCTTT. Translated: CASSYSGGWGAFF.

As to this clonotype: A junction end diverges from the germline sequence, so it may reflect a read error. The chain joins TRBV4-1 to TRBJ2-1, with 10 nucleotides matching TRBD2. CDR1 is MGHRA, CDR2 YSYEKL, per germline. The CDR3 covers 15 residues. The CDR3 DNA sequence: TGTGCCAGCAGCCGTCTTGCTAGCGGGGGCAATGAGCAGTTCTTC. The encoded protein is CASSRLASGGNEQFF.

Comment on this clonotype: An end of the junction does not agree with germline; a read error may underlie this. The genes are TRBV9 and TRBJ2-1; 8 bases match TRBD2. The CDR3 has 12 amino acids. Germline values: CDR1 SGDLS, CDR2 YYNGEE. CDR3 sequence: CASSPGGGPGTF. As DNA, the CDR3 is TGTGCCAGCAGCCCAGGCGGGGGGCCAGGTACCTTC. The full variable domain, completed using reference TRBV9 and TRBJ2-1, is DSGVTQTPKHLITATGQRVTLRCSPRSGDLSVYWYQQSLDQGLQFLIQYYNGEERAKGNILERFSAQQFPDLHSELNLSSLELGDSALYFCASSPGGGPGTFGPGTRLTVL.

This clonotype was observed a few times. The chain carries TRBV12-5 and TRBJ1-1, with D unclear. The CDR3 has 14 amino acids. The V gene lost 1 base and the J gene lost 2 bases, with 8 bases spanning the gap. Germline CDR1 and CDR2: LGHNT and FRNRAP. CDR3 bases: TGTGCTAGTGGTTTGGACGGCAGCAACACTGAAGCTTTCTTT. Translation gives CASGLDGSNTEAFF. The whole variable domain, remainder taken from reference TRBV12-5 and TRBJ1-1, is DARVTQTPRHKVTEMGQEVTMRCQPILGHNTVFWYRQTMMQGLELLAYFRNRAPLDDSGMPKDRFSAEMPDATLATLKIQPSEPRDSAVYFCASGLDGSNTEAFFGQGTRLTVV.

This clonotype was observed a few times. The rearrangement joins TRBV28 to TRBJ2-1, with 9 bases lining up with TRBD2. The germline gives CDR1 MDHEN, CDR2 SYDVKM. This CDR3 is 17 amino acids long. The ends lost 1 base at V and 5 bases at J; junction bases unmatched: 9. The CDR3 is CASSLFGRGGRNNEQFF. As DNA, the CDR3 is TGTGCCAGCAGTTTATTTGGGCGGGGGGGCCGAAACAATGAGCAGTTCTTC.

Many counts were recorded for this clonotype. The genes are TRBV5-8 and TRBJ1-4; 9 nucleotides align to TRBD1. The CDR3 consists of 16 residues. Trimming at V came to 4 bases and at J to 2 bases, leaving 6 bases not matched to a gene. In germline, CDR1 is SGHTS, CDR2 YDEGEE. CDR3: CASSVGQGGTNEKLFF. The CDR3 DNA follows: TGTGCCAGCAGCGTGGGACAGGGTGGGACTAATGAAAAACTGTTTTTT.

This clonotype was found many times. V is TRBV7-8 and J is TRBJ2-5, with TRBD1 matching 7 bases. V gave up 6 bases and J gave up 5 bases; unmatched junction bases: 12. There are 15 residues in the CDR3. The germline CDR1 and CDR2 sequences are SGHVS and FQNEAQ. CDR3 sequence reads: CASRPPGTARETQYF. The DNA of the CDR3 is TGTGCCAGCAGACCACCCGGGACAGCTAGGGAGACCCAGTACTTC.

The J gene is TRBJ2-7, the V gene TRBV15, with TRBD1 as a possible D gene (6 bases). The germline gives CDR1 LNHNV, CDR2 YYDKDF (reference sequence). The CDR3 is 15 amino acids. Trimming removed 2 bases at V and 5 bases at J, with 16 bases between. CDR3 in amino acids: CATSRTLQGLDEQYV. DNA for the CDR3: TGTGCCACCAGCAGAACCCTACAGGGTCTGGACGAGCAGTACGTC.

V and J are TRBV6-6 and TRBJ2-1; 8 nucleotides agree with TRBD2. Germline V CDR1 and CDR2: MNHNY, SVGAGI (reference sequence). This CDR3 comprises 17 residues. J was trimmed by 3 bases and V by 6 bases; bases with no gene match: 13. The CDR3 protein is CASSAVRAGVLYNEQFF. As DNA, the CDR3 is TGTGCCAGCAGCGCAGTGAGAGCGGGGGTCCTCTACAATGAGCAGTTCTTC.

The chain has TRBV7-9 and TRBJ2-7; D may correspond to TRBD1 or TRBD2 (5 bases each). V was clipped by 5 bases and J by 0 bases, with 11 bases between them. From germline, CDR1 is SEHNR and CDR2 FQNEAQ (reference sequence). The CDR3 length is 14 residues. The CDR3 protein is CASSGPGTSYEQYV. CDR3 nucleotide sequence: TGTGCCAGCAGCGGCCCTGGGACCTCCTACGAGCAGTACGTC.

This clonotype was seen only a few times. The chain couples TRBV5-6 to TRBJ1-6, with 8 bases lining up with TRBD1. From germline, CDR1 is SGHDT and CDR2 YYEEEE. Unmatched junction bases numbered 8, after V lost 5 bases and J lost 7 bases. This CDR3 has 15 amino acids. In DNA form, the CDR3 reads TGTGCCAGCAGAAGGACAGGGTTCGGCAATTCACCCCTCCACTTT. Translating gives CASRRTGFGNSPLHF.

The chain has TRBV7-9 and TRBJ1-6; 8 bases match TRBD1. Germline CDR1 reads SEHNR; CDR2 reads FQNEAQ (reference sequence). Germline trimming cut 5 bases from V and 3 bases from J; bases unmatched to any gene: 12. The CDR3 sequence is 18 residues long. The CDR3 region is CASSPVVRTGIYNSPLHF. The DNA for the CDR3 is TGTGCCAGCAGCCCTGTTGTTCGGACAGGGATCTATAATTCACCCCTCCACTTT.

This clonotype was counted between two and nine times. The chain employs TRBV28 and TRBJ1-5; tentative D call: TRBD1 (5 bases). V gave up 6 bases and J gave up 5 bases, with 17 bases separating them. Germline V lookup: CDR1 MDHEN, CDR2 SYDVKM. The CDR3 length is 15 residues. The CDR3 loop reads CASRERQSPHQPQHF. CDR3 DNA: TGTGCCAGCAGGGAAAGACAGTCCCCCCATCAGCCCCAGCATTTT.

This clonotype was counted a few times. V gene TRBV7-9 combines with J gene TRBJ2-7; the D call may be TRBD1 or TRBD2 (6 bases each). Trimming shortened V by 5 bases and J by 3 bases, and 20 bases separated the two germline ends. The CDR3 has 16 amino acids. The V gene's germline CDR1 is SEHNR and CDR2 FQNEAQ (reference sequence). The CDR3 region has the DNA TGTGCCAGCAGCGTTCCTTCGGGGGCCATCTTCTACGAGCAGTACTTC. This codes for CASSVPSGAIFYEQYF.

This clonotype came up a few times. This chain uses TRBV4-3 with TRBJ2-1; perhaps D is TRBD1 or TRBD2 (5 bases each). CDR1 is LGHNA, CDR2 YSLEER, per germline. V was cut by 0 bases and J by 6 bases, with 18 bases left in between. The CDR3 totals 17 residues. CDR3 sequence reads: CASSQDRGPAEGNEQFF. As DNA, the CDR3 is TGCGCCAGCAGCCAAGATAGGGGTCCGGCTGAGGGCAATGAGCAGTTCTTC.

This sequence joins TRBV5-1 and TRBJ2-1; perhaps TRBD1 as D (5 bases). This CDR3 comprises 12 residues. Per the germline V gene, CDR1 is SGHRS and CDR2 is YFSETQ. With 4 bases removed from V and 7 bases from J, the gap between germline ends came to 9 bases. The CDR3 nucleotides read TGCGCCAGCAGCCACAGGATAAATGAGCAGTTCTTC. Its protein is CASSHRINEQFF.

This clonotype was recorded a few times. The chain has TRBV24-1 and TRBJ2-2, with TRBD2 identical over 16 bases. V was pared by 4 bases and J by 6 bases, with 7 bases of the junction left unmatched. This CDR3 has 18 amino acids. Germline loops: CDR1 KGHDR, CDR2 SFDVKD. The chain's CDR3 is CATSDSGTSGGAPGELFF. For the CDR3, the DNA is TGTGCCACCAGTGACTCCGGGACTAGCGGGGGGGCGCCCGGGGAGCTGTTTTTT.

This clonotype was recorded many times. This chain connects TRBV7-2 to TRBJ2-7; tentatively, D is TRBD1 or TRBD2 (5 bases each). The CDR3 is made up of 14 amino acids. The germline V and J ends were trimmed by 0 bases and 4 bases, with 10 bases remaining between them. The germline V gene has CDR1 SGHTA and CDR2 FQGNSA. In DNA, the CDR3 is TGTGCCAGCAGCTTAGCGCTAGCAGGGTACGAGCAGTACGTC. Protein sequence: CASSLALAGYEQYV.

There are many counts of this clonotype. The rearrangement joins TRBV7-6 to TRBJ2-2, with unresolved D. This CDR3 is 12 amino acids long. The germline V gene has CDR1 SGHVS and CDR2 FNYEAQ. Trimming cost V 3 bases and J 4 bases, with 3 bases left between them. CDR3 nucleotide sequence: TGTGCCAGCAGCTTGCCCACCGGGGAGCTGTTTTTT. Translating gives CASSLPTGELFF.

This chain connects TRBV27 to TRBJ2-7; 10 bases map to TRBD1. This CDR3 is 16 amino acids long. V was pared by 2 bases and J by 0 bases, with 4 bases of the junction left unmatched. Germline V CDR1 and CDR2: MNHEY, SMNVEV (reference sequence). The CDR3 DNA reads TGTGCCAGCAGTTTACGCGGGACAGGGGCCTCCTACGAGCAGTACGTC. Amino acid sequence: CASSLRGTGASYEQYV.

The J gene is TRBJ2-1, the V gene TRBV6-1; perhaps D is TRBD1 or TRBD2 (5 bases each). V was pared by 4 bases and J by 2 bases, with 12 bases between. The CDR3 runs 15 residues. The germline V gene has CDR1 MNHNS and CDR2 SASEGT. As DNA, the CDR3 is TGTGCCAGCAGTGCATTCCGGGACCCCTACAATGAGCAGTTCTTC. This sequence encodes CASSAFRDPYNEQFF.

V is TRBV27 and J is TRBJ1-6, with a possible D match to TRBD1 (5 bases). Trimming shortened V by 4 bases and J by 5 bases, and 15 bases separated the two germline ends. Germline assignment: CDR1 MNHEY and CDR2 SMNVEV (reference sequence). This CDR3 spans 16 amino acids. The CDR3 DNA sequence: TGTGCCAGCAGTTCGCGCGCAGGGTACGATAATTCACCCCTCCACTTT. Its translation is CASSSRAGYDNSPLHF.

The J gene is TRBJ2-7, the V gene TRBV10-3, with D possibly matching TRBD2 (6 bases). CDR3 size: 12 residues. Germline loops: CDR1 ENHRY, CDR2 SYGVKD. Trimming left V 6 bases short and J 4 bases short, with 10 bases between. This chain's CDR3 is CAISLGLYEQYF. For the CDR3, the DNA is TGTGCCATCAGCTTGGGACTGTACGAGCAGTACTTC.

The CDR3 here is CASGSGTGSNQPQHF. The CDR3 bases are TGTGCTAGTGGTTCCGGGACAGGGAGCAATCAGCCCCAGCATTTT. The V gene is TRBV12-5, the J gene TRBJ1-5; 9 positions match TRBD1. The CDR3 extends over 15 amino acids. Germline CDR1 is LGHNT and CDR2 is FRNRAP. The V gene end was trimmed by 4 bases and the J gene end by 1 base; junction bases not matched to a gene: 2.

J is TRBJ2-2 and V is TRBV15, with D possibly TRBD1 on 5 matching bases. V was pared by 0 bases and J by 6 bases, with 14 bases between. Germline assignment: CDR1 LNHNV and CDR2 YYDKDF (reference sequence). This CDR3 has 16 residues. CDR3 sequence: CATSREFRGAAGELFF. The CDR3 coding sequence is TGTGCCACCAGCAGAGAGTTTAGGGGCGCGGCCGGGGAGCTGTTTTTT.